This T cell receptor beta chain was recorded in a study of shared clonotypes between healthy human individuals. CDR3 length: 15 residues. CDR1 SGHVS and CDR2 FQNEAQ come from the germline V gene. Trimming took off 3 bases at V and 4 bases at J, with 13 bases between the two ends. The authors loaded around 200 ng DNA, tens of thousands of T cell genomes, into sorted-subset replicate PCRs. Data came from immunoSEQ multiplex PCR; TCRdb stores just in-frame clones and leaves some out. The table has hundreds of thousands of clones, over 65% seen once. The chain links TRBV7-8 to TRBJ1-5; perhaps TRBD1 as D (5 bases). This clonotype originated in a woman aged 25-40 years in good health. Input material: memory CD4+ T cells sorted from blood. Subset of the sample: CD45RA-negative fraction. The CDR3 DNA sequence: TGTGCCAGCAGCTTTTACCGGGACGCAAATCAGCCCCAGCATTTT. Its protein is CASSFYRDANQPQHF. The full variable domain, rest sourced from reference TRBV7-8 and TRBJ1-5, is GAGVSQSPRYKVAKRGQDVALRCDPISGHVSLFWYQQALGQGPEFLTYFQNEAQLDKSGLPSDRFFAERPEGSVSTLKIQRTQQEDSAVYLCASSFYRDANQPQHFGDGTRLSIL.